The present T cell receptor beta chain was sequenced within a study of blood T cell repertoires in COVID-19. The CDR3 length is 14 residues. Germline CDR1 and CDR2: SEHNR and FQNEAQ (reference sequence). Trimming took off 5 bases at V and 0 bases at J, with 8 bases between the two ends. Sequencing was performed with immunoSEQ multiplex PCR; in TCRdb, only in-frame clones are kept and a portion is missing. The table includes 70,000 to 95,000 clones, under 90% detected once. In this sample, this clone turned up a few times. This sample also contains other DNA sequences that code for the same CDR3. The sequenced sample was peripheral blood. The clonotype originates from a woman in her thirties or forties with active or convalescent COVID-19. V gene TRBV7-9 combines with J gene TRBJ1-3, with a tentative D call TRBD1 (6 bases). In DNA form, the CDR3 reads TGTGCCAGCAGCAGAGGGGGCTCTGGAAACACCATATATTTT. Translation gives CASSRGGSGNTIYF.